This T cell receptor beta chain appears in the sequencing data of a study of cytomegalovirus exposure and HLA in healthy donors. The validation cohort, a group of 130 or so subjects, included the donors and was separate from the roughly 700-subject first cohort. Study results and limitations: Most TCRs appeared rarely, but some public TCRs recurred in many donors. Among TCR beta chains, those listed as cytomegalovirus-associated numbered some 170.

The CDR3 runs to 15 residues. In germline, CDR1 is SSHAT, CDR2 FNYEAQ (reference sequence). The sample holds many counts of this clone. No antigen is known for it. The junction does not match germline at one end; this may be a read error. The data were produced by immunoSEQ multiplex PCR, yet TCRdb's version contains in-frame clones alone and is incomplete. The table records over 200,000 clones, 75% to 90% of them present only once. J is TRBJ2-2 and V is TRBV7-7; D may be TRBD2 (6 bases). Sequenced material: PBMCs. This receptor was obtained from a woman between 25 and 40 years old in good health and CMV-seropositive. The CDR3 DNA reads TGTGCTAGCAGCTTAGAGGGACTTTTCACCGGGGAGCTGTTTTTT. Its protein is CASSLEGLFTGELFF.